The 8 T cell receptor beta chains below were found in one sample sequenced in a study of T cell changes during pregnancy in multiple sclerosis (dated by TCRdb to between 2018 and 2021). The library was prepared using the immunoSEQ multiplex PCR assay. As stored in TCRdb, this immuneACCESS dataset retains in-frame rearrangements with V and J assigned. A fraction of the clones does not appear; measured against another copy, unresolved V genes explain less than half of the discrepancy, and the remainder lacks a known reason. The sample table holds approximately 100,000 clones, of which 94% were seen once. Together, the top ten hold around 0.9% of the sample. Sequenced here: peripheral blood, sampled before pregnancy. These receptors came from a female donor with multiple sclerosis, enrolled in a pregnancy study.

The rearrangement links TRBV4-1 to TRBJ1-5, with D hard to call. The CDR3 runs to 15 residues. V lost 1 base and J lost 0, with 7 bases in between. CDR1 and CDR2 (germline): MGHRA, YSYEKL. CDR3 in DNA: TGCGCCAGCAGCCAAGTGAGCGGTAGCAATCAGCCCCAGCATTTT. This gives the protein CASSQVSGSNQPQHF.

J is TRBJ2-1 and V is TRBV5-5; tentatively, D is TRBD1 (6 bases). V shed 0 bases and J shed 8 bases, with 15 bases lying between them. Germline values: CDR1 SGHKS, CDR2 YYEKEE (reference sequence). The length of the CDR3 is 15 residues. The CDR3, as DNA: TGTGCCAGCAGCTTGGGGGGAACAGGGCAGTATGAGCAGTTCTTC. It yields the protein CASSLGGTGQYEQFF.

The genes are TRBV18 and TRBJ1-1; D possibly corresponds to TRBD1 (6 bases). Germline V CDR1 and CDR2: KGHSH, LQKENI. The CDR3 runs to 14 residues. Trimming cost V 3 bases and J 1 base, with 9 bases left between them. As DNA, the CDR3 is TGTGCCAGCTCACCGGACAGAAAGAACACTGAAGCTTTCTTT. It translates to CASSPDRKNTEAFF.

This clone has a single count. This chain connects TRBV11-2 to TRBJ2-3, with D unclear. Germline CDR1 is SGHAT and CDR2 is FQNNGV. Between the trimmed V and J ends, which lost 5 bases and 7 bases, there was a span of 10 bases. The CDR3 spans 12 residues. The CDR3 reads CASSRHPNTQYF. In DNA, the CDR3 is TGTGCCAGCAGCCGACACCCCAATACGCAGTATTTT.

The chain carries TRBV6-6 and TRBJ2-7; tentatively, D is TRBD2 (6 bases). V gave up 3 bases and J gave up 2 bases, with 11 bases separating them. The germline CDR1 and CDR2 sequences are MNHNY and SVGAGI (reference sequence). The CDR3 runs 14 residues. The DNA of the CDR3 is TGTGCCAGCAGTTATGGCGGGACCGCCTACGAGCAGTACTTC. Its translation: CASSYGGTAYEQYF.

The chain carries TRBV4-1 and TRBJ1-4; TRBD1 matches at 7 bases. Germline V gene lookup returns CDR1 MGHRA and CDR2 YSYEKL. The CDR3 consists of 16 residues. V gave up 4 bases and J gave up 0 bases; unmatched junction bases: 5. The CDR3 DNA sequence: TGCGCCAGCAGCCCGGGGACAGTTGCAACTAATGAAAAACTGTTTTTT. Its protein is CASSPGTVATNEKLFF.

The rearrangement uses TRBV7-9 and TRBJ2-5; the match to TRBD2 covers 9 bases. V trimming: 5 bases; J trimming: 5 bases; junction bases outside the gene matches: 3. This CDR3 contains 13 residues. Germline CDR1 and CDR2: SEHNR and FQNEAQ (reference sequence). DNA of the CDR3: TGTGCCAGCAGCGGGGCGGGGGGGGAGACCCAGTACTTC. It yields the protein CASSGAGGETQYF.

The chain links TRBV27 to TRBJ1-2; TRBD1 is a possible D gene (6 bases). Between the trimmed V and J ends, which lost 6 bases and 4 bases, there was a span of 15 bases. Germline V gene data show CDR1 as MNHEY and CDR2 as SMNVEV (reference sequence). The CDR3 is 14 amino acids. DNA for the CDR3: TGTGCCAGCAGCAAGGGTCGGGGGGCCTATGGCTACACCTTC. Its protein is CASSKGRGAYGYTF.